This T cell receptor beta chain derives from a study of T-cell reconstitution after alpha-beta-depleted transplantation in children. The study's findings and limits: Roughly two months post-transplant, alpha-beta T cells reportedly originated from several hundred graft clones that had expanded. T-cell counts and diversity at one year post-transplant came mainly from newly produced T cells. Recipient T cells and thymic progenitors that survived were the source of the high TCRbeta diversity seen at day 60 in some patients.

With regard to this clonotype: The antigen remains undetermined. A much more abundant neighbour one base away suggests this may be a read error.

The germline CDR1 and CDR2 sequences are SGHKS and YYEKEE (reference sequence). V lost 4 bases, J lost 3 bases, and 17 bases lay in between. CDR3 length equals 15 residues. Unique molecular identifiers were used to barcode this TCRbeta library. TCRdb itself ran the PCR reads through MiXCR, one entry per CDR3 protein. The sample comprises 200,000 or so distinct CDR3 sequences, about 6% of which are singletons, and just over 4.5% rests with the top ten. The chain employs TRBV5-5 and TRBJ2-7; either TRBD1 or TRBD2 may supply D (5 bases each). The TCR originated in a girl in the first two years of life with combined immunodeficiency, due to receive a stem cell transplant. This material consisted of PBMCs, taken before TCRalphabeta/CD19-depleted stem cell transplant. The CDR3 region is CASSNYRGRDYEQYF. Here the CDR3 DNA reads TGTGCCAGCAGCAACTACCGGGGCAGGGACTACGAGCAGTACTTC.